A selection of T cell receptor beta chains follows, all from one sample in a study of cytomegalovirus exposure and HLA in healthy donors. Clones were read by immunoSEQ multiplex PCR, and TCRdb kept only the in-frame ones, dropping some. The table includes around 130,000 clones, roughly 72% detected once. The sequenced material came from PBMCs. These receptors all stem from a woman aged 50 to 60 in good health and CMV-seronegative. The CDR3 runs from the conserved cysteine through the conserved F or W. The D gene is left open where the match is weak. Not every row has a clone size; where given, it reads once, few, many or a size class.

clone_size j_call cdr3_length d_call v_call cdr3_aa cdr3_nt
- TRBJ2-3 15 - TRBV7-6 CASSLIQTGTDTQYF TGTGCCAGCAGCTTAATACAAACAGGCACAGATACGCAGTATTTT
- TRBJ2-7 15 - TRBV5-1 CASSLTGAAIYEQYF TGCGCCAGCAGCCTAACCGGAGCCGCCATCTACGAGCAGTACTTC
- TRBJ2-2 14 - TRBV6-1 CASRRQGHTGELFF TGTGCCAGCAGACGCCAGGGGCACACCGGGGAGCTGTTTTTT
- TRBJ2-3 20 TRBD2 TRBV5-1 CASSPKQGLAGGPRADTQYF TGCGCCAGCAGCCCCAAGCAGGGACTAGCGGGAGGGCCTCGGGCAGATACGCAGTATTTT
few TRBJ1-1 12 - TRBV2 CARRTANTEAFF TGTGCCAGACGGACAGCGAACACTGAAGCTTTCTTT
- TRBJ2-2 12 - TRBV7-9 CSSSRVAGELFF TGTTCCAGCAGCCGAGTTGCCGGGGAGCTGTTTTTT
- TRBJ1-4 15 - TRBV15 CATSRVRAGNEKLFF TGTGCCACCAGCAGAGTACGGGCGGGGAATGAAAAACTGTTTTTT
- TRBJ2-1 17 TRBD2 TRBV7-6 CASSSASGSLSYNEQFF TGTGCCAGCAGCTCGGCTAGCGGGAGCCTCAGCTACAATGAGCAGTTCTTC
- TRBJ1-3 19 - TRBV9 CASSVGARWAGGSGNTIYF TGTGCCAGCAGCGTAGGAGCCCGATGGGCGGGAGGCTCTGGAAACACCATATATTTT
once TRBJ1-5 15 TRBD1 TRBV30 CAWSQDRGSNQPQNF TGTGCCTGGAGTCAGGACAGGGGGTCCAATCAGCCCCAGAATTTT
- TRBJ2-1 13 TRBD1 TRBV5-3 CARSLCQGDEQFF TGTGCCAGAAGCTTATGCCAGGGGGATGAGCAGTTCTTC
once TRBJ1-5 15 - TRBV4-2 CASSLYRDSNQPQNF TGTGCCAGCAGCCTCTACAGGGATAGCAATCAGCCCCAGAATTTT
- TRBJ2-7 14 TRBD1 TRBV19 CASRPGQGSYEQYF TGTGCCAGCCGTCCGGGACAGGGCTCCTACGAGCAGTACTTC
- TRBJ1-4 15 - TRBV9 CASSVERGGAEKLFF TGTGCCAGCAGCGTAGAGAGGGGGGGGGCTGAAAAACTGTTTTTT
- TRBJ2-3 18 - TRBV19 CASSNAGYGTLEKDTQYF TGTGCCAGTAGTAACGCGGGGTACGGGACCTTGGAAAAAGATACGCAGTATTTT
- TRBJ2-7 16 TRBD2 TRBV30 CARSPPGLALPYEQYF TGTGCACGGTCGCCTCCGGGACTAGCCCTTCCTTACGAGCAGTACTTC
- TRBJ1-5 14 - TRBV18 CASSPDRVDQPQHF TGTGCCAGCTCACCAGACAGAGTGGACCAGCCCCAGCATTTT
few TRBJ2-3 16 TRBD1 TRBV29-1 CSVVRTGGRSTDTQYF TGCAGCGTTGTTCGGACAGGGGGAAGAAGCACAGATACGCAGTATTTT
few TRBJ1-1 14 - TRBV6-5 CASSSEGVNTEAFF TGTGCCAGCAGTTCTGAGGGGGTGAACACTGAAGCTTTCTTT
- TRBJ2-3 15 TRBD2 TRBV4-1 CASSPPSGFTDTQYF TGCGCCAGCAGCCCGCCTAGCGGGTTCACAGATACGCAGTATTTT
few TRBJ2-1 16 TRBD1 TRBV6-4 CASSDGAGGSHNEQFF TGTGCCAGCAGTGACGGGGCAGGGGGCTCCCACAATGAGCAGTTCTTC
- TRBJ1-1 18 TRBD1 TRBV5-6 CASSHQTGEGVAKREAFF TGTGCCAGCAGCCACCAGACAGGGGAAGGGGTGGCTAAACGTGAAGCTTTCTTT
few TRBJ2-3 15 TRBD2 TRBV19 CASGPLGEGTDTQYF TGTGCCAGTGGACCCCTGGGGGAGGGAACAGATACGCAGTATTTT
- TRBJ1-5 13 - TRBV19 CASSIVQYQPQHF TGTGCCAGTAGTATTGTGCAGTATCAGCCCCAGCATTTT
- TRBJ2-7 14 TRBD1 TRBV27 CASSSGGYSYEQYF TGTGCCAGCAGTTCAGGGGGCTATTCCTACGAGCAGTACTTC
- TRBJ1-3 14 - TRBV11-2 CASSLSRAGNTIYF TGTGCCAGCAGCTTATCCAGGGCTGGAAACACCATATATTTT
- TRBJ2-1 15 TRBD2 TRBV7-2 CASSSRRDYTNEQFF TGTGCCAGCAGCTCTAGGCGGGACTATACAAATGAGCAGTTCTTC
few TRBJ2-1 13 - TRBV11-3 CASSRRTYNEQFF TGTGCCAGCAGCCGCAGAACCTACAATGAGCAGTTCTTC
- TRBJ1-5 16 TRBD1 TRBV2 CASSERGQGNNQPQHF TGTGCCAGCAGTGAACGAGGACAGGGAAATAATCAGCCCCAGCATTTT
- TRBJ2-7 12 - TRBV28 CASSLVANEQYF TGTGCCAGCAGTTTAGTAGCGAACGAGCAGTACTTC
- TRBJ1-2 15 TRBD1 TRBV9 CASSLGQGLWYGYTF TGTGCCAGCAGCCTAGGACAGGGCTTGTGGTATGGCTACACCTTC
- TRBJ2-2 16 - TRBV5-1 CASSLVRGQYTGELFF TGCGCCAGCAGCTTGGTACGAGGACAGTACACCGGGGAGCTGTTTTTT
- TRBJ2-1 16 - TRBV28 CASSLRVGAAYNEQFF TGTGCCAGCAGTTTGCGGGTTGGCGCGGCTTACAATGAGCAGTTCTTC
- TRBJ1-1 15 - TRBV5-1 CASSLAGQKNTEAFF TGCGCCAGCAGCTTGGCCGGACAGAAGAACACTGAAGCTTTCTTT
- TRBJ1-1 15 - TRBV2 CASSEETVGNTEAFF TGTGCCAGCAGTGAAGAGACAGTGGGGAACACTGAAGCTTTCTTT
- TRBJ1-2 12 - TRBV30 CAWSYVTGIYTF TGTGCCTGGAGTTATGTGACGGGGATCTACACCTTC
once TRBJ1-5 13 - TRBV10-3 CAISATGGQPQHF TGTGCCATCAGTGCCACGGGAGGTCAGCCCCAGCATTTT
few TRBJ1-1 11 TRBD1 TRBV19 CASRQGTEAFF TGTGCCAGCCGACAGGGAACTGAAGCTTTCTTT
once TRBJ1-2 14 - TRBV11-3 CASSLRQPNYGYTF TGTGCCAGCAGCCTAAGACAGCCTAACTATGGCTACACCTTC
- TRBJ1-2 15 - TRBV28 CASSFKAGRVGGYTF TGTGCCAGCAGTTTTAAGGCCGGCAGGGTGGGGGGCTACACCTTC
- TRBJ2-5 12 - TRBV29-1 CSVGDSGRTQYF TGCAGCGTAGGGGACAGCGGGCGGACCCAGTACTTC
few TRBJ1-4 15 TRBD1 TRBV4-1 CASSQERQGTEKLFF TGCGCCAGCAGCCAAGAGAGACAGGGAACTGAAAAACTGTTTTTT
few TRBJ2-3 15 TRBD1 TRBV7-9 CASSRDRGEADTQYF TGTGCCAGCAGCAGGGACAGGGGGGAGGCAGATACGCAGTATTTT
once TRBJ2-7 17 TRBD2 TRBV27 CASSLRTSGASSYEQYF TGTGCCAGCAGTTTAAGGACTAGCGGGGCCAGCTCCTACGAGCAGTACTTC
- TRBJ1-4 14 TRBD1 TRBV9 CASSVGDRDEKLFF TGTGCCAGCAGCGTAGGGGACAGGGATGAAAAACTGTTTTTT
- TRBJ2-7 16 TRBD2 TRBV27 CASSITLAGVAYEQYF TGTGCCAGCAGCATAACCCTAGCGGGAGTAGCCTACGAGCAGTACTTC
- TRBJ1-2 15 - TRBV27 CASSYYSTGANGYTF TGTGCCAGCAGCTATTATTCGACAGGCGCTAATGGCTACACCTTC
- TRBJ2-7 15 TRBD1 TRBV7-6 CASSGQTGVYYEQYF TGTGCCAGCAGCGGGCAGACAGGGGTATACTACGAGCAGTACTTC
- TRBJ1-1 15 - TRBV5-1 CASSPRTAKNTEAFF TGCGCCAGCAGCCCCAGGACAGCCAAGAACACTGAAGCTTTCTTT
- TRBJ2-1 16 TRBD2 TRBV2 CASSDLGGGRGDEQFF TGTGCCAGCAGTGATTTGGGAGGCGGGAGAGGTGATGAGCAGTTCTTC
- TRBJ2-5 16 - TRBV23-1 CASSQPADFQRETQYF TGCGCCAGCAGTCAACCGGCGGACTTCCAGAGGGAGACCCAGTACTTC
- TRBJ1-1 16 TRBD1 TRBV27 CASSLVPGQLNTEAFF TGTGCCAGCAGTTTGGTCCCGGGACAGCTGAACACTGAAGCTTTCTTT
few TRBJ2-3 16 TRBD2 TRBV6-4 CASSSAGTSGIDTQYF TGTGCCAGCAGTTCCGCCGGGACTAGCGGCATCGATACGCAGTATTTT
few TRBJ2-6 16 - TRBV7-3 CASSFGLSSGANVLTF TGTGCCAGCAGCTTTGGACTGTCCTCTGGGGCCAACGTCCTGACTTTC
- TRBJ2-2 11 - TRBV6-1 CARGDAGELFF TGTGCCAGAGGAGATGCCGGGGAGCTGTTTTTT